This TCR beta chain stems from a study of OX40 agonist ivuxolimab in advanced cancers. Assay: immunoSEQ multiplex PCR; the TCRdb copy retains only in-frame clones and omits some. The top ten hold 0.81% of the sample, which has around 94,000 clones, under 95% seen once. The CDR3 consists of 14 residues. V was cut by 3 bases and J by 6 bases, with 17 bases left in between. The germline V gene encodes CDR1 GTSNPN and CDR2 SVGIG (reference sequence). The specimen was CD4+ or CD8+ T cells sorted from blood, collected in a trial of the OX40 agonist ivuxolimab. This TCR came from an adult with an advanced solid tumor such as melanoma, head and neck, liver or kidney cancer. The J gene is TRBJ1-2, the V gene TRBV30; weak D call: TRBD1 (5 bases). The CDR3 region has the DNA TGTGCCTGGAGCCAAATGGGGGACTTTGATGGCTACACCTTC. Protein: CAWSQMGDFDGYTF.